The 15 T cell receptor beta chains in this list originate from one sample, sequenced in a study of T-cell memory formation after mild COVID-19. TCRdb reanalysed the 5' RACE reads using MiXCR and keeps one entry per CDR3 protein. The repertoire consists of 45,000 to 55,000 distinct CDR3 sequences, with over 8.5% occurring once and the leading ten covering about 12%. The sample taken for sequencing was PBMCs or a T cell subset sorted from them (not recorded which). All receptors derive from an adult woman who had mild COVID-19 (a few samples of this study predate the infection). Cell type and time point are not known.

The chain is built from TRBV25-1 and TRBJ2-2, with D perhaps matching TRBD1 (6 bases). Per the germline V gene, CDR1 is MGHDK and CDR2 is SYGVNS. The length of the CDR3 is 12 residues. The CDR3 DNA reads TGTGCATTACAGGGGAACACCGGGGAGCTGTTTTTT. Residues: CALQGNTGELFF.

This clonotype has a count of ten or more. The chain combines TRBV12-3 or TRBV12-4 with TRBJ2-5; D uncertain. V lost 1 base and J 6 bases, leaving 12 bases between the germline ends. The CDR3 extends over 14 amino acids. CDR3 in amino acids: CASSLDKGSKTQYF. In DNA form, the CDR3 reads TGTGCCAGCAGTTTAGACAAAGGGTCGAAGACCCAGTACTTC.

The gene calls are TRBV7-2 and TRBJ1-2; possibly TRBD1 for D (6 bases). The V gene's germline CDR1 is SGHTA and CDR2 FQGNSA. The CDR3 is 17 amino acids. Trimming took off 0 bases at V and 4 bases at J, with 18 bases between the two ends. CDR3 region: CASSLALGQSVGYGYTF. The CDR3, as DNA: TGTGCCAGCAGCTTAGCCTTAGGACAGTCGGTAGGCTATGGCTACACCTTC.

This clonotype was counted a few times. The V and J genes are TRBV24-1 and TRBJ1-1, with D hard to call. The germline V and J ends were trimmed by 4 bases and 2 bases, with 7 bases remaining between them. The germline V gene encodes CDR1 KGHDR and CDR2 SFDVKD. This CDR3 contains 13 residues. CDR3 DNA sequence: TGTGCCACCAGTGACACGTTCAACACTGAAGCTTTCTTT. Its translation is CATSDTFNTEAFF.

This clonotype was seen more than once but under ten times. V gene TRBV9 combines with J gene TRBJ1-6; 7 bases fit TRBD1. The CDR3 loop spans 15 amino acids. Unmatched junction bases numbered 4, after V lost 3 bases and J lost 4 bases. CDR1 is SGDLS, CDR2 YYNGEE, per germline. The CDR3 DNA follows: TGTGCCAGCAGCGAGGGGGGACAGTATAATTCACCCCTCCACTTT. Its translation: CASSEGGQYNSPLHF.

This clonotype has more than one count but fewer than ten. The chain carries TRBV18 and TRBJ2-5, with a possible D match to TRBD2 (6 bases). The V gene lost 3 bases and the J gene lost 2 bases, with 22 bases spanning the gap. This CDR3 has 18 amino acids. Germline CDR1 reads KGHSH; CDR2 reads LQKENI. This CDR3 reads CASSPIGGTGQGQETQYF. CDR3 bases: TGTGCCAGCTCACCTATAGGCGGGACGGGCCAGGGTCAAGAGACCCAGTACTTC.

This clonotype was picked up a small number of times. The chain is built from TRBV20-1 and TRBJ1-2; a weak D match, TRBD1 (6 bases). V was shortened by 2 bases and J by 12 bases, with 22 bases between the two germline ends. Germline-derived CDR1 and CDR2 are DFQATT and SNEGSKA (reference sequence). CDR3 length: 14 residues. The CDR3 is CSARFPTGRGPHTF. The DNA of the CDR3 is TGCAGTGCTAGATTCCCAACAGGGCGCGGGCCCCACACCTTC.

The rearrangement joins TRBV4-2 to TRBJ1-2; perhaps TRBD1 as D (6 bases). V gave up 0 bases and J gave up 4 bases, with 18 bases separating them. Germline lookup yields CDR1 LGHNA and CDR2 YNFKEQ. The CDR3 extends over 17 amino acids. CDR3 sequence (DNA): TGTGCCAGCAGCCAAGATCGGGCAGGGGCGAGTGGCTATGGCTACACCTTC. The encoded protein is CASSQDRAGASGYGYTF.

This clonotype was found many times. The V call is TRBV7-2, the J call TRBJ2-7, with a possible D match to TRBD2 (5 bases). This CDR3 is built from 13 residues. Trimming took off 4 bases at V and 3 bases at J, with 10 bases between the two ends. Germline CDR1 and CDR2: SGHTA and FQGNSA. CDR3 sequence: CASSSQRYYEQYF. The CDR3 nucleotides are TGTGCCAGCAGCTCCCAGCGGTACTACGAGCAGTACTTC.

This chain connects TRBV19 to TRBJ1-5; possible D gene TRBD1, 5 bases. V was trimmed by 1 base and J by 0 bases, leaving 7 bases between them. The CDR3 sequence is 15 residues long. CDR1 LNHDA and CDR2 SQIVND come from the germline V gene (reference sequence). CDR3 amino acids: CASSIVGDSNQPQHF. CDR3 nucleotide sequence: TGTGCCAGTAGTATAGTGGGGGATAGCAATCAGCCCCAGCATTTT.

This clonotype showed up many times. This rearrangement joins TRBV7-9 to TRBJ2-5, with a tentative D call TRBD2 (6 bases). The CDR3 extends over 13 amino acids. Per the germline V gene, CDR1 is SEHNR and CDR2 is FQNEAQ (reference sequence). V was clipped by 4 bases and J by 7 bases, with 13 bases between them. This CDR3 reads CASSSGLQRTQYF. The CDR3 coding sequence is TGTGCCAGCAGCTCGGGACTCCAAAGGACCCAGTACTTC.

The gene calls are TRBV28 and TRBJ2-3; D gene uncertain. V lost 5 bases and J 2 bases, leaving 14 bases between the germline ends. Germline assignment: CDR1 MDHEN and CDR2 SYDVKM. CDR3 size: 15 residues. The DNA of the CDR3 is TGTGCCAGCAGTCCGCCGGCCAAACACACAGATACGCAGTATTTT. Its protein product is CASSPPAKHTDTQYF.

The chain joins TRBV15 to TRBJ1-5; D is unclear. The CDR3 has 8 amino acids. CDR1 and CDR2 (germline): LNHNV, YYDKDF (reference sequence). CDR3 nucleotides: TGTAGCAATCAGCCCCAGCATTTT. Protein: CSNQPQHF.

The V and J genes are TRBV6-5 and TRBJ1-3; 7 nucleotides align to TRBD1. The CDR3 runs to 15 residues. V gave up 4 bases and J gave up 6 bases; unmatched junction bases: 9. Looked up from germline, CDR1 is MNHEY and CDR2 is SVGAGI. The CDR3, as DNA: TGTGCCAGCAGTTCCTCCGGGACAGTAAAAAACACCATATATTTT. It translates to CASSSSGTVKNTIYF.

The chain uses TRBV20-1 and TRBJ1-2; TRBD1 aligns across 7 bases. Germline values: CDR1 DFQATT, CDR2 SNEGSKA (reference sequence). The V segment lost 7 bases and the J segment 2 bases; nucleotides outside the gene matches: 7. The CDR3 consists of 13 residues. CDR3 in amino acids: CSGAWDRNYGYTF. CDR3 DNA sequence: TGCAGTGGAGCTTGGGACAGAAACTATGGCTACACCTTC.